The rows below give T cell receptor beta chains drawn from one sample of a study of shared clonotypes between healthy human individuals. TCRdb's copy holds only in-frame clones and misses some; the assay was immunoSEQ multiplex PCR. The repertoire holds just over 2,000,000 clones, with 85% to 95% as singletons. The sequenced sample was naive CD4+ T cells sorted from blood. The receptor source for this set is a man between 18 and 35 years old in good health. The CDR3 runs from the conserved cysteine through the conserved F or W. The D gene is left open where the match is weak. Expanded clones are given a class, and other clones once, few, many or no size at all.

V gene	D gene	J gene	clone size	CDR3 length	CDR3 protein	CDR3 DNA
TRBV6-5	.	TRBJ2-7	once	14	CASSSSTGIYEQYF	TGTGCCAGCAGTTCGTCAACAGGGATCTACGAGCAGTACTTC
TRBV6-6	.	TRBJ1-5	.	14	CASSYGDSNQPQHF	TGTGCCAGCAGTTACGGTGACAGCAATCAGCCCCAGCATTTT
TRBV11-2	TRBD1	TRBJ1-1	.	13	CASSWDRVAEAFF	TGTGCCAGCAGCTGGGACAGGGTGGCTGAAGCTTTCTTT
TRBV5-1	TRBD2	TRBJ2-3	.	15	CASSLASSGGDTQYF	TGCGCCAGCAGCTTGGCGTCTAGCGGGGGAGATACGCAGTATTTT
TRBV7-9	.	TRBJ1-6	.	18	CASSLNPPRFSYNSPLHF	TGTGCCAGCAGCTTAAACCCCCCGCGCTTTTCGTATAATTCACCCCTCCACTTT
TRBV5-6	.	TRBJ2-3	.	15	CASRSVGGGADTQYF	TGTGCCAGCCGCTCCGTAGGTGGCGGTGCAGATACGCAGTATTTT
TRBV10-2	.	TRBJ1-5	once	13	CASSGGANQPQHF	TGCGCCAGCAGCGGAGGGGCGAATCAGCCCCAGCATTTT
TRBV2	.	TRBJ1-4	.	12	CASFRVNEKLFF	TGTGCCAGCTTCAGGGTGAATGAAAAACTGTTTTTT
TRBV20-1	.	TRBJ2-2	.	11	CSLAVTGELFF	TGCAGTTTAGCCGTAACCGGGGAGCTGTTTTTT
TRBV25-1	.	TRBJ1-2	.	11	CASSAAYGYTF	TGTGCCAGCAGTGCCGCCTATGGTTACACCTTC
TRBV6-5	TRBD1	TRBJ1-1	.	14	CASRTTGGHTEAFF	TGTGCCAGCAGGACCACAGGGGGCCACACTGAAGCTTTCTTT
TRBV18	.	TRBJ1-3	.	14	CASSPGREGGTIYF	TGTGCCAGCTCACCCGGCAGGGAAGGTGGCACCATATATTTT
TRBV18	.	TRBJ2-7	.	13	CASSPPVSLGQYF	TGTGCCAGCTCACCACCGGTTTCCTTGGGGCAGTACTTC
TRBV10-3	.	TRBJ2-7	once	15	CAIKSVMSGRDEQYF	TGTGCCATCAAGTCGGTGATGAGCGGGCGGGACGAGCAGTACTTC
TRBV7-3	.	TRBJ2-5	.	15	CASSLGSPARETQYF	TGTGCCAGCAGCTTAGGTTCGCCAGCGAGGGAGACCCAGTACTTC
TRBV28	.	TRBJ1-5	.	14	CASSHRYSNQPQHF	TGTGCCAGCAGTCACAGGTATAGCAATCAGCCCCAGCATTTT
TRBV13	TRBD1	TRBJ2-7	.	15	CASSWDRGPSYEQYF	TGTGCCAGCAGCTGGGACAGGGGGCCCTCCTACGAGCAGTACTTC
TRBV18	.	TRBJ2-1	.	14	CASSPAIGTDEQFF	TGTGCCAGCTCACCCGCAATAGGGACCGATGAGCAGTTCTTC
TRBV6-1	.	TRBJ2-1	.	14	CASSRQSSYNEQFF	TGTGCCAGCAGTCGACAGAGCTCCTACAATGAGCAGTTCTTC
TRBV6-1	.	TRBJ1-5	.	13	CASRGVGNQPQHF	TGTGCCAGCAGGGGGGTTGGGAATCAGCCCCAGCATTTT
TRBV6-1	.	TRBJ1-4	.	14	CASSTGTAPEKLFF	TGTGCCAGCAGTACCGGGACGGCTCCTGAAAAACTGTTTTTT
TRBV14	TRBD1	TRBJ1-1	.	15	CASSRQDRGNTEAFF	TGTGCCAGCAGCCGCCAGGACAGGGGGAACACTGAAGCTTTCTTT
TRBV2	TRBD2	TRBJ2-7	once	14	CASSGGRGRFEQYF	TGTGCCAGCAGTGGGGGGCGCGGGAGGTTCGAGCAGTACTTC
TRBV7-9	TRBD2	TRBJ2-3	.	17	CASSLGPEAGGLDTQYF	TGTGCCAGCAGCTTAGGCCCTGAAGCGGGAGGGTTAGATACGCAGTATTTT
TRBV10-3	TRBD1	TRBJ1-5	.	14	CASNGGTDNQPQHF	TGTGCCTCGAACGGGGGGACAGACAATCAGCCCCAGCATTTT
TRBV30	TRBD1	TRBJ1-1	.	12	CAWSRQTGEAFF	TGTGCCTGGAGTCGTCAGACAGGGGAAGCTTTCTTT
TRBV7-8	.	TRBJ2-2	.	16	CASSLGAGASTGELFF	TGTGCCAGCAGCTTAGGAGCAGGGGCGAGCACCGGGGAGCTGTTTTTT
TRBV18	.	TRBJ2-7	few	13	CASSPPTAYEQYF	TGTGCCAGCTCACCACCGACAGCCTACGAGCAGTACTTC
TRBV5-1	.	TRBJ2-4	.	17	CASSLAETGLAKNIQYF	TGCGCCAGCAGCTTGGCCGAAACGGGGCTAGCCAAAAACATTCAGTACTTC
TRBV10-3	TRBD1	TRBJ1-1	.	14	CAISAEQGDTEAFF	TGTGCCATCAGTGCGGAACAGGGGGACACTGAAGCTTTCTTT
TRBV5-1	TRBD1	TRBJ2-3	once	14	CASSNRGGTDTQYF	TGCGCCAGCAGCAACAGGGGCGGCACAGATACGCAGTATTTT
TRBV19	.	TRBJ1-4	once	13	CASKTAFNEKLFF	TGTGCCAGCAAGACAGCCTTTAATGAAAAACTGTTTTTT
TRBV5-5	TRBD1	TRBJ2-7	.	16	CASSPPDRGGSNEQYF	TGTGCCAGCAGCCCACCGGACAGGGGGGGCTCCAACGAGCAGTACTTC
TRBV5-1	.	TRBJ1-4	.	15	CASSLSAAYNEKLFF	TGCGCCAGCAGCTTGTCTGCAGCGTACAATGAAAAACTGTTTTTT
TRBV6-6	.	TRBJ2-7	.	11	CTSSWRDEQYF	TGTACCAGCAGTTGGAGGGACGAGCAGTACTTC
TRBV30	TRBD1	TRBJ1-5	.	13	CAWSGTGHQPQHF	TGTGCCTGGAGTGGGACAGGGCATCAGCCCCAGCATTTT
TRBV18	.	TRBJ1-4	.	14	CASSPPGEDEKLFF	TGTGCCAGCTCACCACCGGGGGAGGATGAAAAACTGTTTTTT